The present entry profiles one TCR beta chain with its context. The antigen is undetermined. Libraries were prepared by immunoSEQ multiplex PCR; TCRdb keeps only in-frame clonotypes and omits some of them. The sample gives approximately 130,000 clones, over 75% of which show up once; more than 5.5% is in the top ten. This entry is derived from a study of T cell responses to AZD1222 COVID-19 vaccine. Overall study findings and caveats: Compared with day 0, the breadth and depth of the Spike-specific TCR repertoire rose significantly after two doses of AZD1222. The donors showed a predominance of white British ancestry and of females, with possible underestimation of clonal diversity.

Sample: peripheral blood, taken 28 days after the second AZD1222 dose. The receptor was isolated from an adult who received the AZD1222 COVID-19 vaccine.

CDR3 coding DNA: TGCGCCAGCAGCCCCATCTCTCGGGCAGGGGGTAGCAGTGAGCAGTTCTTC. This gives the protein CASSPISRAGGSSEQFF. This chain uses TRBV4-3 with TRBJ2-1; TRBD1 aligns across 7 bases. The germline CDR1 and CDR2 sequences are LGHNA and YSLEER. V trimming: 4 bases; J trimming: 9 bases; junction bases outside the gene matches: 18. This CDR3 contains 17 residues.